This T cell receptor (beta chain) appears in the sequencing data of a study of shared clonotypes between healthy human individuals. Naive CD8 populations comprised CD45RO-negative cells positively selected for CCR7, excluding terminally differentiated effector memory CD45RA+ cells. Using immunoSEQ multiplex PCR, the repertoire was profiled, and TCRdb retains in-frame clones only, with some absent. The data hold around 2.1 million clones, with about 92% observed a single time. The sequenced sample was naive CD8+ T cells from PBMCs. The receptor's source is a man aged 18 to 29 in good health. Some clones in this sample may be carry-over from other donors' samples.

Here the CDR3 reads CASSFGRRGTYEQYF. Written as DNA, the CDR3 is TGTGCCAGCAGCTTCGGCAGACGGGGAACCTACGAGCAGTACTTC. The chain couples TRBV13 to TRBJ2-7; D might be TRBD2 (5 bases). Trimming left V 3 bases short and J 2 bases short, with 14 bases between. Germline loops: CDR1 PRHDT, CDR2 FYEKMQ (reference sequence). The CDR3 runs to 15 residues.